This T cell receptor beta chain was documented in a study of T cell clonotyping in hematopoietic cell transplantation. Assay: immunoSEQ multiplex PCR; the TCRdb copy retains only in-frame clones and omits some. The repertoire consists of 27,000 or so clones, with around 95% occurring once and the leading ten covering over 1.2%. Trimming stripped 2 bases from V and 6 bases from J, with 16 bases between. CDR3 length equals 15 residues. Germline CDR1 reads SNHLY; CDR2 reads FYNNEI. The receptor was derived from a man in his forties or fifties in good health. Some clones in this sample may be carry-over from other donors' samples. The sample was peripheral blood mononuclear cells. The chain joins TRBV2 to TRBJ1-2; TRBD1 is a possible D gene (5 bases). CDR3 sequence (DNA): TGTGCCAGCAGTGAAATTAGGGGAGGGCGAGATGGCTACACCTTC. It codes for CASSEIRGGRDGYTF.